Detailed here is one TCR beta chain. Then a second PCR, running roughly 7 to 11 cycles, was carried out with a sample-barcoded 5' primer and a J-beta primer mix. Each CDR3 protein gets one entry after TCRdb re-called the 5' RACE reads with MiXCR. The repertoire holds about 1.8 million distinct CDR3 sequences, roughly 49% seen once, with over 2% in the top ten. The donors, healthy Caucasians from Russia, were aged 6 to 90. This sample was included in a study of blood T cells in healthy people across ages. Trimming removed 2 bases from V and 4 bases from J; junction bases left unmatched: 6. This CDR3 contains 15 residues. Germline V gene lookup returns CDR1 PRHDT and CDR2 FYEKMQ (reference sequence).

This receptor was identified in a woman aged 40 to 49 in good health. The material sequenced was blood. The V call is TRBV13, the J call TRBJ2-3; 7 nucleotides agree with TRBD1. CDR3 region: CASSLTGAGADTQYF. CDR3 nucleotide sequence: TGTGCCAGCAGCTTAACAGGGGCAGGCGCAGATACGCAGTATTTT.